This T cell receptor (beta chain) was obtained from a study of blood T cells in healthy people across ages. It was with a sample-barcoded 5' primer and a J-beta primer mix that a second PCR of roughly 7 to 12 cycles was run. TCRdb reprocessed the 5' RACE reads via MiXCR and lists one record per CDR3 protein. The sample includes 1.4 million or so distinct CDR3 sequences, approximately 43% of them seen just once. Total RNA, at least 5.5 micrograms per sample, came from PBMCs. Whole-study results and caveats: The long-lived group displayed more naive CD4+ cells, plus higher diversity, than the aged donors did.

Germline V gene sequence: CDR1 MGHRA, CDR2 YSYEKL. V lost 4 bases and J 1 base, leaving 4 bases between the germline ends. The CDR3 sequence is 13 residues long. Note on this clonotype: The antigen is undetermined.

Sample: blood. This chain connects TRBV4-1 to TRBJ1-4; D is uncertain. The sequence was obtained from a woman between 18 and 29 years old in good health. This CDR3 is CASSPITNEKLFF. DNA of the CDR3: TGCGCCAGCAGCCCGATAACTAATGAAAAACTGTTTTTT.